Shown below are 8 T cell receptor beta chains from a single sample sequenced in a study of somatic mutations in cytotoxic T cells in rheumatoid arthritis. Method: immunoSEQ multiplex PCR; TCRdb's copy keeps in-frame clones and lacks some. This table has around 19,000 clones, roughly 65% appearing once. Source material: CD8+ T cells sorted from blood. These TCRs come from an adult with rheumatoid arthritis.

The chain carries TRBV9 and TRBJ2-5; D is unclear. Per germline, CDR1 SGDLS and CDR2 YYNGEE. Trimming cost V 3 bases and J 7 bases, with 10 bases left between them. The CDR3 sequence is 12 residues long. DNA for the CDR3: TGTGCCAGCAGCGGGGGTTCAGGGACCCAGTACTTC. Translation gives CASSGGSGTQYF.

There are a few counts of this clone. The chain recombines TRBV14 with TRBJ2-5; the D gene is possibly TRBD1 (6 bases). CDR1 and CDR2 (germline): SGHDN, FVKESK. This CDR3 spans 15 amino acids. V dropped 0 bases and J dropped 5 bases, with 13 bases sitting between them. CDR3 sequence (DNA): TGTGCCAGCAGCCAAGACAGGACAGATTATGAGACCCAGTACTTC. The encoded protein is CASSQDRTDYETQYF.

The chain has TRBV11-2 and TRBJ1-2, with 9 bases aligning to TRBD1. Germline V gene data show CDR1 as SGHAT and CDR2 as FQNNGV. This CDR3 comprises 13 residues. Trimming removed 5 bases from V and 8 bases from J; junction bases left unmatched: 6. CDR3 bases: TGTGCCAGCAGCGGGACAGGGTACGAGGGCTACACCTTC. Translating gives CASSGTGYEGYTF.

This clone was seen only a few times. This chain uses TRBV11-3 with TRBJ1-1; TRBD1 might be the D (6 bases). CDR1 and CDR2 from the germline V gene are SGHNT and YENEEA. CDR3 length: 13 residues. Trimming shortened V by 3 bases and J by 6 bases, and 11 bases separated the two germline ends. The CDR3 bases are TGTGCCAGCAGCTTGGGGGCCGGCGCTGAAGCTTTCTTT. It is translated as CASSLGAGAEAFF.

This clone appeared a single time. The V call is TRBV28, the J call TRBJ2-1, with 10 bases fitting TRBD2. J was trimmed by 8 bases and V by 2 bases; bases with no gene match: 6. The CDR3 sequence is 15 residues long. Germline V gives CDR1 MDHEN, CDR2 SYDVKM. The CDR3 loop is CASSLLLAGGDEQFF. The CDR3 coding sequence is TGTGCCAGCAGTTTACTGTTAGCGGGGGGAGATGAGCAGTTCTTC.

The genes are TRBV7-2 and TRBJ2-5; D possibly corresponds to TRBD1 (5 bases). The germline V and J ends were trimmed by 0 bases and 0 bases, with 5 bases remaining between them. This CDR3 is built from 14 residues. CDR1 and CDR2 (germline): SGHTA, FQGNSA. CDR3 coding DNA: TGTGCCAGCAGCTTAGCAGGGGACCAAGAGACCCAGTACTTC. This encodes CASSLAGDQETQYF. Variable domain in full (rest from reference TRBV7-2 and TRBJ2-5): GAGVSQSPSNKVTEKGKDVELRCDPISGHTALYWYRQSLGQGLEFLIYFQGNSAPDKSGLPSDRFSAERTGGSVSTLTIQRTQQEDSAVYLCASSLAGDQETQYFGPGTRLLVL.

The chain employs TRBV6-5 and TRBJ2-6, with unresolved D. This CDR3 comprises 15 residues. Trimming took off 0 bases at V and 4 bases at J, with 7 bases between the two ends. The germline CDR1 and CDR2 sequences are MNHEY and SVGAGI. The CDR3 spells CASSYSGFGANVLTF. The CDR3 DNA reads as TGTGCCAGCAGTTACTCTGGGTTCGGGGCCAACGTCCTGACTTTC.

The V call is TRBV19, the J call TRBJ2-7; TRBD2 is a possible D gene (5 bases). This CDR3 is 15 amino acids long. The germline V and J ends were trimmed by 7 bases and 7 bases, with 23 bases remaining between them. The germline CDR1 and CDR2 sequences are LNHDA and SQIVND (reference sequence). CDR3 DNA sequence: TGTGCCAGTACCCAGGACCGGTCCGGGCCGGGGGAGCAGTACTTC. Its protein product is CASTQDRSGPGEQYF. Complete variable domain (other parts from reference TRBV19 and TRBJ2-7): DGGITQSPKYLFRKEGQNVTLSCEQNLNHDAMYWYRQDPGQGLRLIYYSQIVNDFQKGDIAEGYSVSREKKESFPLTVTSAQKNPTAFYLCASTQDRSGPGEQYFGPGTRLTVT.